This T cell receptor (beta chain) was captured by sequencing in a study of cytomegalovirus exposure and HLA in healthy donors. CDR1 and CDR2 from the germline V gene are MRHNA and SNTAGT. CDR3 size: 15 residues. J was trimmed by 5 bases and V by 6 bases; bases with no gene match: 9. In the PCR, 60 Vbeta and 13 Jbeta primers were used. The repertoire was sequenced with immunoSEQ multiplex PCR; TCRdb's copy has only in-frame clones and lacks some. The table shows about 110,000 clones, with around 77% occurring only once. This sequence was found in a human donor in good health. The chain combines TRBV6-4 with TRBJ1-4; 7 bases fit TRBD1. Sequencing was carried out using PBMCs. CDR3 DNA sequence: TGTGCCAGCAGAGAACAGGGGATCGCGAATGAAAAACTGTTTTTT. Translation gives CASREQGIANEKLFF.